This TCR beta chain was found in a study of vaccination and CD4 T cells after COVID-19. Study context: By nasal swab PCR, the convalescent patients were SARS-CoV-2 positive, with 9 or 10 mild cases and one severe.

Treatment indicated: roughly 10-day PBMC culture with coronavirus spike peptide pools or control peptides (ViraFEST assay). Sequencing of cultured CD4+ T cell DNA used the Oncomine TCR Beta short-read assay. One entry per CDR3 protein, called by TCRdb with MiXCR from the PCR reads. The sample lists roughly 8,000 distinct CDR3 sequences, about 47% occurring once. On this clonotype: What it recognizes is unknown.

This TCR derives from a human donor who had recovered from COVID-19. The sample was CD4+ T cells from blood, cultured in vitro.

CDR3: CSANLAGGNTDTQYF. For the CDR3, the DNA is TGCAGTGCCAACCTAGCGGGGGGGAACACAGATACGCAGTATTTT. The gene calls are TRBV20-1 and TRBJ2-3; 12 nucleotides align to TRBD2. This CDR3 spans 15 amino acids. Germline V gene data show CDR1 as DFQATT and CDR2 as SNEGSKA (reference sequence). With 6 bases clipped from V and 2 bases from J, the junction kept 6 bases outside the gene matches.